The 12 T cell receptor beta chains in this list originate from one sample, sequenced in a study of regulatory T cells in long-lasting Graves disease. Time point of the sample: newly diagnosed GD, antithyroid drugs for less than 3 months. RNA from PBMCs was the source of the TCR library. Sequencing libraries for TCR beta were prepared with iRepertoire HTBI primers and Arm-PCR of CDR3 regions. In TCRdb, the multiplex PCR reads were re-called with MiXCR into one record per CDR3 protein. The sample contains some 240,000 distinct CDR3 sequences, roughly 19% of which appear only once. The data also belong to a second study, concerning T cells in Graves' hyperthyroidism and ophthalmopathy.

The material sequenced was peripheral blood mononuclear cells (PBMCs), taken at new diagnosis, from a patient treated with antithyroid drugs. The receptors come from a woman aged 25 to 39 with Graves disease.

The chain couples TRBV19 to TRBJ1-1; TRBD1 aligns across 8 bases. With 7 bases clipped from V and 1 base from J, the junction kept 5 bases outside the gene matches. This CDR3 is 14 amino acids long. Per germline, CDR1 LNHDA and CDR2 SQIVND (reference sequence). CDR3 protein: CASIVGTGNTEAFF. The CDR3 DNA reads TGTGCCAGTATAGTCGGGACAGGGAACACTGAAGCTTTCTTT.

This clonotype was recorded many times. The chain's CDR3 is CASSYTTSNADTQYF. DNA of the CDR3: TGTGCCAGCAGTTACACGACTAGTAATGCAGATACGCAGTATTTT. The V gene is TRBV6-2 or TRBV6-3, the J gene TRBJ2-3; a possible D gene is TRBD2 (6 bases). V shed 2 bases and J shed 4 bases, with 13 bases lying between them. The germline CDR1 and CDR2 sequences are MNHEY and SVGEGT. The CDR3 consists of 15 residues.

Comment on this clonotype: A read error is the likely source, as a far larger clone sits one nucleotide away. CDR3 sequence reads: CASSPAGLETQYF. The CDR3 DNA follows: TGTGCCAGCAGCCCCGCGGGTTTAGAGACCCAGTACTTC. The rearrangement joins TRBV9 to TRBJ2-5, with D maybe TRBD2 (5 bases). Trimming stripped 4 bases from V and 4 bases from J, with 11 bases between. CDR1 is SGDLS, CDR2 YYNGEE, per germline. The CDR3 has 13 residues.

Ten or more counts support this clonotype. The CDR3 nucleotides read TGCGCCAGCAGCCGGCATGGAGGGGGACAGGGAGCAGATACGCAGTATTTT. This gives the protein CASSRHGGGQGADTQYF. This chain links TRBV4-1 with TRBJ2-3; 9 bases are shared with TRBD1. The germline gives CDR1 MGHRA, CDR2 YSYEKL. J was trimmed by 4 bases and V by 4 bases; bases with no gene match: 12. The CDR3 runs 17 residues.

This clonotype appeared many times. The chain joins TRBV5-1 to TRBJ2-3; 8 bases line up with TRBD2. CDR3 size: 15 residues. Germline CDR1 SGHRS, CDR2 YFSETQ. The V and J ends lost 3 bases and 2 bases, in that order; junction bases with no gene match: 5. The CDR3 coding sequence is TGCGCCAGCAGCTCAGGTAGCGGGGTCACAGATACGCAGTATTTT. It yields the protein CASSSGSGVTDTQYF.

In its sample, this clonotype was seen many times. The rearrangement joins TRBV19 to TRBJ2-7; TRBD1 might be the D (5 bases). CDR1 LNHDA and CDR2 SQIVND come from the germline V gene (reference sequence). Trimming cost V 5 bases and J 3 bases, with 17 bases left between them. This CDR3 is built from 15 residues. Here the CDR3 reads CASSLAPGHYYEQYF. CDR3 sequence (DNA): TGTGCCAGTAGTTTGGCCCCCGGACACTACTACGAGCAGTACTTC. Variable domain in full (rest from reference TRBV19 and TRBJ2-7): DGGITQSPKYLFRKEGQNVTLSCEQNLNHDAMYWYRQDPGQGLRLIYYSQIVNDFQKGDIAEGYSVSREKKESFPLTVTSAQKNPTAFYLCASSLAPGHYYEQYFGPGTRLTVT.

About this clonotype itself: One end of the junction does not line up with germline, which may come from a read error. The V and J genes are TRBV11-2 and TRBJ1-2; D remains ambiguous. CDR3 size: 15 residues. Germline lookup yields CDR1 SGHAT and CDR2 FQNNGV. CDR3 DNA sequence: TGTGCCAGCAATCAACTAGTCAACGCTAACTATAGCTACACCTTC. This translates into CASNQLVNANYSYTF.

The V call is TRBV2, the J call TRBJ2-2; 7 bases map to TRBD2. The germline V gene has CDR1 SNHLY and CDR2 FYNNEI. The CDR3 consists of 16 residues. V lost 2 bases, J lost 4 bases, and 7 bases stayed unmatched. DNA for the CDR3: TGTGCCAGCAGTGAAAGCGGCGGGAGCTCCACCGGGGAGCTGTTTTTT. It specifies CASSESGGSSTGELFF.

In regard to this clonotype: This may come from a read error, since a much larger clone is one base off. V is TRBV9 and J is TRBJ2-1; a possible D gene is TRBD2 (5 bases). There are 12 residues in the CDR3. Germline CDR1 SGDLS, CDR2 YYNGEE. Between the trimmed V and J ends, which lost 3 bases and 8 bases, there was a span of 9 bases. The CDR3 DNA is TGTGCCAGCAGCGCGATCGGGGATGAGCAGTTCTTC. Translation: CASSAIGDEQFF. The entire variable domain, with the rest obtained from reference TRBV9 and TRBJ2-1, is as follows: DSGVTQTPKHLITATGQRVTLRCSPRSGDLSVYWYQQSLDQGLQFLIQYYNGEERAKGNILERFSAQQFPDLHSELNLSSLELGDSALYFCASSAIGDEQFFGPGTRLTVL.

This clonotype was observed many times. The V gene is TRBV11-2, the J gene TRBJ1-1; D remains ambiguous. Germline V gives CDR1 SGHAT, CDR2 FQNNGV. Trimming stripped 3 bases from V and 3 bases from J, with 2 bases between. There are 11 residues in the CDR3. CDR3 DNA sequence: TGTGCCAGCAGCTTCGACACTGAAGCTTTCTTT. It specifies CASSFDTEAFF.

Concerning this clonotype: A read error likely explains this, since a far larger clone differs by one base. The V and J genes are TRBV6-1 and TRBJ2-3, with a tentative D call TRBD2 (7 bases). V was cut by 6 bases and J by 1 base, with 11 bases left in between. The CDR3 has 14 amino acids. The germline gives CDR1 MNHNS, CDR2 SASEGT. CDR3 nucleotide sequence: TGTGCCAGCAGGGGGGGGGCCGGCACAGATACGCAGTATTTT. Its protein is CASRGGAGTDTQYF.

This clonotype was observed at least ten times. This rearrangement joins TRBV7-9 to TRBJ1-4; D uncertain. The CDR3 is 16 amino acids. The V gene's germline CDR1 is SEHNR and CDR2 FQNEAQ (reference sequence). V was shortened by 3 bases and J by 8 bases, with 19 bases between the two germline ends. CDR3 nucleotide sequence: TGTGCCAGCAGCTTTGGGCCCTCGGGGAGTGACGAAAAACTGTTTTTT. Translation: CASSFGPSGSDEKLFF.